The 15 T cell receptor beta chains presented below share a single source sample, sequenced in a study of blood T cell repertoires in COVID-19. Data came from immunoSEQ multiplex PCR; TCRdb stores just in-frame clones and leaves some out. The repertoire consists of roughly 56,000 clones, with about 88% occurring once and the leading ten covering around two fifths. Sample: peripheral blood. These receptors originate from an older woman with COVID-19, enrolled during active disease.

The table lists this clone with a count of one. The chain uses TRBV3-1 (or the pseudogene TRBV3-2) and TRBJ2-2; unclear D gene. V was trimmed by 6 bases and J by 0 bases, leaving 11 bases between them. Germline assignment: CDR1 LGHDT and CDR2 YNNKEL (reference sequence). The CDR3 sequence is 15 residues long. CDR3 nucleotides: TGTGCCAGCAGAGAAGTAACGGCGAACACCGGGGAGCTGTTTTTT. Translating it yields CASREVTANTGELFF.

The chain recombines TRBV7-9 with TRBJ2-7, with 7 bases matching TRBD1. Germline CDR1 is SEHNR and CDR2 is FQNEAQ (reference sequence). The CDR3 is made up of 14 amino acids. V was pared by 4 bases and J by 4 bases, with 7 bases of the junction left unmatched. The CDR3 nucleotides read TGTGCCAGCAGCTCTGGACAGGTCCAGTACGAGCAGTACTTC. Its translation: CASSSGQVQYEQYF.

In DNA, the CDR3 is TGTGCCACCAGTGGTGGCGGGGGCCACACAGATACGCAGTATTTT. Translation: CATSGGGGHTDTQYF. V usage is TRBV24-1 and J usage is TRBJ2-3; a weak D match, TRBD2 (7 bases). Trimming cost V 5 bases and J 2 bases, with 13 bases left between them. The CDR3 spans 15 residues. Looked up from germline, CDR1 is KGHDR and CDR2 is SFDVKD.

The chain has TRBV6-5 and TRBJ1-1; D is unresolved. CDR3 length: 13 residues. The V gene's germline CDR1 is MNHEY and CDR2 SVGAGI. Trimming removed 11 bases at V and 5 bases at J, with 18 bases between. The CDR3 coding sequence is TGTGCCTCCTGGGCAGGCCGTGGGACTGAAGCTTTCTTT. This gives the protein CASWAGRGTEAFF.

V gene TRBV4-3 combines with J gene TRBJ1-1; the D gene is possibly TRBD1 (6 bases). Germline V CDR1 and CDR2: LGHNA, YSLEER. The CDR3 sequence is 14 residues long. Between the trimmed V and J ends, which lost 2 bases and 5 bases, there was a span of 12 bases. DNA of the CDR3: TGCGCCAGCAGCCAACAACAGGGTCGTACTGAAGCTTTCTTT. Amino acid sequence: CASSQQQGRTEAFF.

This clone has just one count. This sequence joins TRBV6-6 and TRBJ2-5, with 10 bases fitting TRBD1. CDR3 length: 16 amino acids. Germline trimming cut 6 bases from V and 1 base from J; bases unmatched to any gene: 8. Germline assignment: CDR1 MNHNY and CDR2 SVGAGI (reference sequence). As DNA, the CDR3 is TGTGCCAGCAGCGCTCGGACAGGGGGACGCCAAGAGACCCAGTACTTC. Residues: CASSARTGGRQETQYF.

CDR3 DNA sequence: TGTGCCAGCAGTTCGACTAGTACCTACGAGCAGTACTTC. It is translated as CASSSTSTYEQYF. The chain couples TRBV27 to TRBJ2-7; TRBD2 might be the D (6 bases). The CDR3 runs to 13 residues. Trimming took 4 bases from V and 2 from J, leaving 9 bases between them. Germline lookup yields CDR1 MNHEY and CDR2 SMNVEV (reference sequence).

The rearrangement joins TRBV19 to TRBJ1-6; no clear D gene. CDR1 is LNHDA, CDR2 SQIVND, per germline (reference sequence). The CDR3 extends over 14 amino acids. V lost 5 bases to trimming and J lost 2 bases, with 7 bases between them. CDR3 bases: TGTGCCAGTAGTCAGATCACCTATAATTCACCCCTCCACTTT. The encoded protein is CASSQITYNSPLHF.

The rearrangement joins TRBV28 to TRBJ2-1; 10 bases fit TRBD2. The CDR3 covers 15 residues. V was pared by 5 bases and J by 9 bases, with 10 bases of the junction left unmatched. Per the germline V gene, CDR1 is MDHEN and CDR2 is SYDVKM. CDR3 in amino acids: CASSPSSGRTFEQFF. The CDR3 DNA sequence: TGTGCCAGCAGTCCATCTAGCGGGAGAACCTTTGAGCAGTTCTTC.

This chain uses TRBV5-1 with TRBJ2-5; 7 nucleotides line up with TRBD2. Trimming took 0 bases from V and 5 from J; bases not matched to a gene: 10. The CDR3 runs 16 residues. Germline lookup yields CDR1 SGHRS and CDR2 YFSETQ. This chain's CDR3 is CASSLEPSGGSETQYF. The CDR3 DNA reads TGCGCCAGCAGCTTGGAGCCTAGCGGTGGTTCGGAGACCCAGTACTTC.

V and J are TRBV5-1 and TRBJ1-1; perhaps TRBD1 as D (6 bases). V lost 2 bases and J lost 3, with 11 bases in between. This CDR3 is built from 14 residues. Germline CDR1 reads SGHRS; CDR2 reads YFSETQ. The CDR3 reads CASSLTGQDTEAFF. The CDR3 DNA sequence: TGCGCCAGCAGCTTAACAGGGCAGGACACTGAAGCTTTCTTT.

The rearrangement joins TRBV13 to TRBJ2-1; 7 bases fit TRBD2. The CDR3 spans 16 residues. Germline-derived CDR1 and CDR2 are PRHDT and FYEKMQ (reference sequence). Germline trimming cut 2 bases from V and 5 bases from J; bases unmatched to any gene: 9. The CDR3 reads CASSLWERDQDNEQFF. DNA for the CDR3: TGTGCCAGCAGCTTATGGGAGCGGGATCAAGACAATGAGCAGTTCTTC. Variable domain in full (rest from reference TRBV13 and TRBJ2-1): AAGVIQSPRHLIKEKRETATLKCYPIPRHDTVYWYQQGPGQDPQFLISFYEKMQSDKGSIPDRFSAQQFSDYHSELNMSSLELGDSALYFCASSLWERDQDNEQFFGPGTRLTVL.

This clone was seen only a few times. This chain uses TRBV6-4 with TRBJ1-2; no firm D call. Between the trimmed V and J ends, which lost 2 bases and 7 bases, there was a span of 14 bases. The germline gives CDR1 MRHNA, CDR2 SNTAGT. The CDR3 runs 14 residues. In DNA, the CDR3 is TGTGCCAGCAGTGACCAGGCAGGACTCGGTGGCTACACCTTC. Its protein product is CASSDQAGLGGYTF.

This clone was detected only a few times. The V call is TRBV21-1, the J call TRBJ1-6; the listed D gene, TRBD1, was not tested against the DNA. TRBV21-1 counts as a pseudogene. The CDR3 totals 18 residues. In DNA form, the CDR3 reads TGTGCCAGCAGCAAGGTTTCGGACAGGGACGTCGTTAATTCACCCCTCCACTTT. It yields the protein CASSKVSDRDVVNSPLHF.

This chain uses TRBV3-1 (or the pseudogene TRBV3-2) with TRBJ2-3; D is uncertain. The V gene's germline CDR1 is LGHDT and CDR2 YNNKEL (reference sequence). CDR3 length: 12 amino acids. The V gene lost 4 bases and the J gene lost 2 bases, with 4 bases spanning the gap. The CDR3: CASSRLTDTQYF. For the CDR3, the DNA is TGTGCCAGCAGCCGACTCACAGATACGCAGTATTTT.